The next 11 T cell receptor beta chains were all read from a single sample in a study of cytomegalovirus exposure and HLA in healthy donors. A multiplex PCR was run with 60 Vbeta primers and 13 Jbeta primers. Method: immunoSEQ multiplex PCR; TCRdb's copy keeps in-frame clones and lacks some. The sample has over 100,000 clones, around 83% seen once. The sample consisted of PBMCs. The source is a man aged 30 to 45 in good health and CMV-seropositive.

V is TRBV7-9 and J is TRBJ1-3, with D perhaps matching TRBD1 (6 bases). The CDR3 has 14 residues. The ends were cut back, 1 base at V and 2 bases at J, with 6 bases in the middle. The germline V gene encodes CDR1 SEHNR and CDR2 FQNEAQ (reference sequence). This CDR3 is CASSLDRAGNTIYF. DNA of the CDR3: TGTGCCAGCAGCTTAGACAGGGCTGGAAACACCATATATTTT. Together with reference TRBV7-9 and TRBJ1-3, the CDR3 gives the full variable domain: DTGVSQNPRHKITKRGQNVTFRCDPISEHNRLYWYRQTLGQGPEFLTYFQNEAQLEKSRLLSDRFSAERPKGSFSTLEIQRTEQGDSAMYLCASSLDRAGNTIYFGEGSWLTVV.

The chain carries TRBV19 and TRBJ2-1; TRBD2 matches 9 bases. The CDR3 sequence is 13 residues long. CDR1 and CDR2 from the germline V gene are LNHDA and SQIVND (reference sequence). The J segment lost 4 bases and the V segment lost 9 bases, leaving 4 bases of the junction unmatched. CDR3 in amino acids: CASGLARYNEQFF. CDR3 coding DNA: TGTGCCAGCGGACTAGCGAGATACAATGAGCAGTTCTTC.

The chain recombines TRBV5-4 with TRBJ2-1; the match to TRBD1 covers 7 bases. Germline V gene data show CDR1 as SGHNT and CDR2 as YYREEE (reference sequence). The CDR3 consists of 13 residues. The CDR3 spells CEPQGVSYNEQFF. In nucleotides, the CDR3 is TGTGAACCGCAGGGGGTCTCCTACAATGAGCAGTTCTTC.

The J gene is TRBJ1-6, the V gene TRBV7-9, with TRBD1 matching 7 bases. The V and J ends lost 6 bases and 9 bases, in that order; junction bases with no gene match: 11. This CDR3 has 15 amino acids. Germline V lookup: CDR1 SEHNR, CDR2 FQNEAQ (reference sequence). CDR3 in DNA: TGTGCCAGCAGGCAACTACAGGGGAGAAGTTCACCCCTCCACTTT. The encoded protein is CASRQLQGRSSPLHF. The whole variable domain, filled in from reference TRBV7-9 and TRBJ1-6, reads DTGVSQNPRHKITKRGQNVTFRCDPISEHNRLYWYRQTLGQGPEFLTYFQNEAQLEKSRLLSDRFSAERPKGSFSTLEIQRTEQGDSAMYLCASRQLQGRSSPLHFGNGTRLTVT.

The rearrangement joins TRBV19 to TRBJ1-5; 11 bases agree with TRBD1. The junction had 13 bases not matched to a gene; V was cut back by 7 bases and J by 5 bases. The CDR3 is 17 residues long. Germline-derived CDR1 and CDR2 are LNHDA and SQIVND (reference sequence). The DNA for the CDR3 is TGTGCCAGTATGGGAAGGACAGGGGGCTTGGAGGATCAGCCCCAGCATTTT. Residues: CASMGRTGGLEDQPQHF.

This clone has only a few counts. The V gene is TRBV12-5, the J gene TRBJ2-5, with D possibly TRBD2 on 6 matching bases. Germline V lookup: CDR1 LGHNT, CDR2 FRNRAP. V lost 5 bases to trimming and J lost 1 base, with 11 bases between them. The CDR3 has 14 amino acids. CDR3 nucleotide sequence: TGTGCTAGTGGTCCTGGGACTCTCCAAGAGACCCAGTACTTC. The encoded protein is CASGPGTLQETQYF. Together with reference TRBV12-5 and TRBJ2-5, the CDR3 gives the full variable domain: DARVTQTPRHKVTEMGQEVTMRCQPILGHNTVFWYRQTMMQGLELLAYFRNRAPLDDSGMPKDRFSAEMPDATLATLKIQPSEPRDSAVYFCASGPGTLQETQYFGPGTRLLVL.

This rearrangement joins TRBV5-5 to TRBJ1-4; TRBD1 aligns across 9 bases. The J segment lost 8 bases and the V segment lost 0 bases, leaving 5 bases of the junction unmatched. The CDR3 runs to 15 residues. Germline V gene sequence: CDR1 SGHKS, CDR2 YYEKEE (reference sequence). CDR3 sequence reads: CASSLVGQGGEKLFF. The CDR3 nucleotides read TGTGCCAGCAGCTTGGTGGGACAGGGAGGAGAAAAACTGTTTTTT. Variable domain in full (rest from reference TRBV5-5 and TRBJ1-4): DAGVTQSPTHLIKTRGQQVTLRCSPISGHKSVSWYQQVLGQGPQFIFQYYEKEERGRGNFPDRFSARQFPNYSSELNVNALLLGDSALYLCASSLVGQGGEKLFFGSGTQLSVL.

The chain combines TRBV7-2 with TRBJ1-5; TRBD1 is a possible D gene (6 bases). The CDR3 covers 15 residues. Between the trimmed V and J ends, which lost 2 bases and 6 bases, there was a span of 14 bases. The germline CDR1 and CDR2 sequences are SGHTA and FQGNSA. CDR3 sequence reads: CASSLTGGRLQPQHF. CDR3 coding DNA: TGTGCCAGCAGCTTAACGGGGGGCAGACTTCAGCCCCAGCATTTT.

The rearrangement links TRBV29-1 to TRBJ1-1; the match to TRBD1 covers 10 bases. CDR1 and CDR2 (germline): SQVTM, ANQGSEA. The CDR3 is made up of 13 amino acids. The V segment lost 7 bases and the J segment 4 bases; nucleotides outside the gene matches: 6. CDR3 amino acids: CSATGGRGTEAFF. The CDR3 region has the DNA TGCAGCGCGACAGGGGGCCGGGGCACTGAAGCTTTCTTT.

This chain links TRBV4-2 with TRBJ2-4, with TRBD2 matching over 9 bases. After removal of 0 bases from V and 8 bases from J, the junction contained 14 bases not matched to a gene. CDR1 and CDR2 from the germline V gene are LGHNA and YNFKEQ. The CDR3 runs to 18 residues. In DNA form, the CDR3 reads TGTGCCAGCAGCCAAGATGGGAGCGGGGGGTTGGGCGGTGACATTCAGTACTTC. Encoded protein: CASSQDGSGGLGGDIQYF.

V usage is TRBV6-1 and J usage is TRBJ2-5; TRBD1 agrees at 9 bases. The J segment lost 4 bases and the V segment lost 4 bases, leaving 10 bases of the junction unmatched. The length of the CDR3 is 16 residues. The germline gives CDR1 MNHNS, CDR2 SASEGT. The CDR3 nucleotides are TGTGCCAGCAGTGCCTTCCCCCCGGGACAGGGAGAGACCCAGTACTTC. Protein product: CASSAFPPGQGETQYF.